This TCR beta chain was captured in a study of graft-versus-host responses after intestinal transplantation. Study-level information: Recipients had multivisceral, liver-intestinal, or isolated intestinal transplants. The recipients all started with anti-thymocyte globulin induction and then took tacrolimus and steroids for roughly three years. Findings and caveats of the study: Some GvH clones were seen earlier in gut or blood, suggesting intestinal origin. With peak circulating GvH clone levels came an association with early post-transplant HvG declines.

TCRdb's copy holds only in-frame clones and misses some; the assay was immunoSEQ multiplex PCR. The sample yields fewer than 110,000 clones, roughly 93% seen once. V was clipped by 7 bases and J by 5 bases; unmatched bases: 10. The CDR3 length is 15 residues. Germline-derived CDR1 and CDR2 are MNHNS and SASEGT. For this clone: Antigen unknown.

This TCR derives from a human donor who received an intestinal transplant. The V call is TRBV6-1, the J call TRBJ2-5, with 10 bases lining up with TRBD1. The source material was unstimulated CD8+ T cells sorted from spleen or lymph node cells, sampled before intestinal transplant. The CDR3 reads CASNHPGQGWETQYF. CDR3 in DNA: TGTGCCAGCAACCACCCGGGACAGGGGTGGGAGACCCAGTACTTC.